This record covers a single TCR beta chain. These data come from a study of blood T cell repertoires in COVID-19. Study-level background: The United States, Italy and Spain supplied acute and convalescent COVID-19 samples. T cells, B-cell-depleted T cells, or PBMCs supplied cDNA or gDNA.

In the authors' methods: The assay estimated nucleated cells by amplifying reference gene primers. The protocol was immunoSEQ multiplex PCR, while the TCRdb copy is restricted to in-frame clones and leaves out a portion. D and trimming were read from the DNA, whereas the V and J calls and clone size are those reported in that table. Here the sample spans about 99,000 clones, around 83% being singletons. With 6 bases removed from V and 3 bases from J, the gap between germline ends came to 11 bases. The CDR3 runs to 14 residues. Germline CDR1 is SNHLY and CDR2 is FYNNEI. This clonotype originated in a man in his 70s with active or convalescent COVID-19. The sample comprised peripheral blood. The genes are TRBV2 and TRBJ1-4, with D unresolved. The CDR3 DNA reads as TGTGCCAGCAGCTCCCTGCTATCTAATGAAAAACTGTTTTTT. Amino acids: CASSSLLSNEKLFF.